The 27 T cell receptor beta chains given below trace back to one sample, sequenced in a study of shared clonotypes between healthy human individuals. The repertoire was sequenced with immunoSEQ multiplex PCR; TCRdb's copy has only in-frame clones and lacks some. This table holds a few million clones, less than 95% found once. The sample was naive CD4+ T cells from PBMCs. Subset: CD45RA+ positively selected. These receptor sequences come from a man younger than 35 in good health. Some clones in this sample may be carry-over from other donors' samples.

This clone has just one count. J is TRBJ2-5 and V is TRBV4-1; 8 bases fit TRBD1. V was clipped by 0 bases and J by 6 bases; unmatched bases: 9. This CDR3 contains 16 residues. The germline gives CDR1 MGHRA, CDR2 YSYEKL. The CDR3 DNA is TGCGCCAGCAGCCAAGATTACCCAGGGGGCGCGAAGACCCAGTACTTC. It is translated as CASSQDYPGGAKTQYF.

V and J are TRBV18 and TRBJ2-5; 7 bases agree with TRBD1. Germline-derived CDR1 and CDR2 are KGHSH and LQKENI. The CDR3 is 16 amino acids. V gave up 6 bases and J gave up 7 bases; unmatched junction bases: 17. This chain's CDR3 is CASSEVRTGPQRTQYF. CDR3 nucleotide sequence: TGTGCCAGCTCCGAAGTTAGGACAGGACCTCAACGGACCCAGTACTTC.

The chain joins TRBV27 to TRBJ2-7; D tentatively reads TRBD1 or TRBD2 (5 bases each). Germline lookup yields CDR1 MNHEY and CDR2 SMNVEV (reference sequence). Trimming stripped 6 bases from V and 0 bases from J, with 12 bases between. The CDR3 totals 14 residues. DNA for the CDR3: TGTGCCAGCAGAGCTCCAGGGACCTCCTACGAGCAGTACTTC. Its translation is CASRAPGTSYEQYF.

The chain joins TRBV4-1 to TRBJ1-1; 7 positions match TRBD1. Germline loops: CDR1 MGHRA, CDR2 YSYEKL. The CDR3 totals 15 residues. Trimming cost V 0 bases and J 3 bases; bases outside gene matches: 4. The CDR3 is CASSQEGGMYTEAFF. The CDR3 DNA follows: TGCGCCAGCAGCCAAGAAGGGGGCATGTACACTGAAGCTTTCTTT.

This clone turned up a few times. The J gene is TRBJ1-5, the V gene TRBV4-1, with D uncertain. Trimming stripped 0 bases from V and 3 bases from J, with 12 bases between. The CDR3 is 16 residues long. The germline V gene has CDR1 MGHRA and CDR2 YSYEKL. CDR3 region: CASSQEAAANNQPQHF. CDR3 bases: TGCGCCAGCAGCCAAGAGGCTGCAGCCAACAATCAGCCCCAGCATTTT.

CDR3 loop: CASSFAGKGDTQYF. For the CDR3, the DNA is TGTGCCAGCAGCTTCGCCGGGAAGGGAGATACGCAGTATTTT. The rearrangement joins TRBV11-2 to TRBJ2-3; possible D gene TRBD2, 5 bases. The CDR3 covers 14 residues. Trimming took 3 bases from V and 5 from J, leaving 12 bases between them. CDR1 and CDR2 from the germline V gene are SGHAT and FQNNGV.

V and J are TRBV5-4 and TRBJ2-5, with D possibly being TRBD1 (6 bases). Trimming took 4 bases from V and 4 from J, leaving 14 bases between them. Germline assignment: CDR1 SGHNT and CDR2 YYREEE (reference sequence). The CDR3 is 14 amino acids. The CDR3 is CASSPQGPGETQYF. The DNA of the CDR3 is TGTGCCAGCAGCCCGCAGGGGCCGGGAGAGACCCAGTACTTC.

The rearrangement links TRBV2 to TRBJ2-3; no clear D gene. The germline gives CDR1 SNHLY, CDR2 FYNNEI. The V end lost 5 bases, the J end lost 6 bases, and 15 bases lay between the germline ends. The CDR3 consists of 14 residues. The CDR3 bases are TGTGCCAGCAGTAGAACGGCGTTGGACGATACGCAGTATTTT. Its translation: CASSRTALDDTQYF.

The chain is built from TRBV6-7 and TRBJ1-1, with unresolved D. TRBV6-7 is an open reading frame whose function is uncertain. V was shortened by 10 bases and J by 0 bases, with 15 bases between the two germline ends. The CDR3 is made up of 14 amino acids. This chain's CDR3 is CATPGIKMNTEAFF. The CDR3 DNA reads TGTGCCACCCCTGGGATTAAGATGAACACTGAAGCTTTCTTT.

The rearrangement uses TRBV9 and TRBJ2-3; D call uncertain. CDR1 and CDR2 from the germline V gene are SGDLS and YYNGEE. The CDR3 extends over 14 amino acids. The germline V and J ends were trimmed by 4 bases and 8 bases, with 17 bases remaining between them. The CDR3 sequence is CASSPGSAHGTQYF. CDR3 DNA sequence: TGTGCCAGCAGCCCCGGTTCCGCCCACGGTACGCAGTATTTT. Looking up the rest from reference TRBV9 and TRBJ2-3 gives the full variable domain: DSGVTQTPKHLITATGQRVTLRCSPRSGDLSVYWYQQSLDQGLQFLIQYYNGEERAKGNILERFSAQQFPDLHSELNLSSLELGDSALYFCASSPGSAHGTQYFGPGTRLTVL.

The chain is built from TRBV5-4 and TRBJ1-2, with 8 positions matching TRBD1. CDR1 and CDR2 from the germline V gene are SGHNT and YYREEE (reference sequence). There are 14 residues in the CDR3. Here the CDR3 reads CALSHRQGSDGYTF. DNA of the CDR3: TGTGCTCTCAGCCACAGACAGGGGTCTGATGGCTACACCTTC.

The chain links TRBV5-1 to TRBJ2-3, with 7 bases identical to TRBD2. V was clipped by 0 bases and J by 1 base; unmatched bases: 5. From germline, CDR1 is SGHRS and CDR2 YFSETQ. This CDR3 has 16 amino acids. The CDR3 loop reads CASSLGPSGGTDTQYF. CDR3 nucleotides: TGCGCCAGCAGCTTGGGTCCTAGCGGAGGCACAGATACGCAGTATTTT.

The gene calls are TRBV11-2 and TRBJ1-5, with a weak D call TRBD1 (5 bases). This CDR3 has 13 residues. CDR1 SGHAT and CDR2 FQNNGV come from the germline V gene. V was shortened by 4 bases and J by 11 bases, with 15 bases between the two germline ends. Here the CDR3 DNA reads TGTGCCAGCAGCTACCAGGGAGACGGAACCCAGCATTTT. It codes for CASSYQGDGTQHF.

As concerns this clone: Other nucleotide sequences in the sample specify the same CDR3. The rearrangement joins TRBV7-9 to TRBJ2-7; D perhaps matches TRBD2 (5 bases). This CDR3 has 12 amino acids. The germline gives CDR1 SEHNR, CDR2 FQNEAQ (reference sequence). V lost 1 base and J 4 bases, leaving 5 bases between the germline ends. The CDR3 DNA follows: TGTGCCAGCAGCTTAGGGGAGTACGAGCAGTACTTC. Its translation: CASSLGEYEQYF.

V is TRBV12-2 and J is TRBJ2-5; no DNA check was done on the table's D call, TRBD2. TRBV12-2 is given as a pseudogene. CDR3 length equals 14 residues. The CDR3 nucleotides read TGTGCAAGTCGCTTACCCCGGGGGATGGAGACCCAGTACTTC. Residues: CASRLPRGMETQYF.

This clone has a single count. This rearrangement joins TRBV5-4 to TRBJ1-4; no firm D call. CDR3 length: 14 amino acids. V shed 2 bases and J shed 4 bases, with 9 bases lying between them. In germline, CDR1 is SGHNT, CDR2 YYREEE (reference sequence). DNA of the CDR3: TGTGCCAGCAGCTTTCCGGGCAGTAATGAAAAACTGTTTTTT. Amino acids: CASSFPGSNEKLFF.

This sequence joins TRBV9 and TRBJ2-3; 14 bases map to TRBD2. The CDR3 is 16 amino acids. Germline CDR1 SGDLS, CDR2 YYNGEE. With V trimmed by 4 bases and J by 4 bases, 5 bases remained unmatched. In DNA form, the CDR3 reads TGTGCCAGCAGCTACAGACTAGCGGGAGGGCCAGATACGCAGTATTTT. Protein: CASSYRLAGGPDTQYF.

The CDR3 region is CASSERLRGDIQYF. The DNA for the CDR3 is TGTGCCAGCAGCGAGAGGCTCCGAGGAGACATTCAGTACTTC. The chain uses TRBV9 and TRBJ2-4; D unclear. This CDR3 contains 14 residues. The V end was cut by 3 bases, the J end by 8 bases, with 15 bases between. CDR1 SGDLS and CDR2 YYNGEE come from the germline V gene.

This sequence joins TRBV15 and TRBJ2-7; D remains unclear. Trimming pared 3 bases from V and 5 bases from J, leaving 8 bases between. CDR3 length: 12 amino acids. The germline CDR1 and CDR2 sequences are LNHNV and YYDKDF (reference sequence). CDR3 coding DNA: TGTGCCACCAGCAGTGCAGAGGACGAGCAGTACTTC. Translating it yields CATSSAEDEQYF.

This chain connects TRBV28 to TRBJ1-2; D may be TRBD1 (6 bases). The germline V gene encodes CDR1 MDHEN and CDR2 SYDVKM. The CDR3 covers 12 residues. V was clipped by 3 bases and J by 13 bases, with 15 bases between them. The CDR3: CASSFKQGRITF. The CDR3 DNA follows: TGTGCCAGCAGTTTCAAACAGGGCAGGATCACCTTC.

The chain recombines TRBV10-3 with TRBJ2-7; D may be TRBD1 or TRBD2 (5 bases each). Trimming cost V 0 bases and J 4 bases, with 19 bases left between them. Germline loops: CDR1 ENHRY, CDR2 SYGVKD. This CDR3 has 17 amino acids. CDR3 protein: CAISESPGTQITYEQYF. The CDR3 region has the DNA TGTGCCATCAGTGAGTCGCCAGGGACCCAAATAACATACGAGCAGTACTTC.

The chain joins TRBV4-2 to TRBJ2-7; 12 bases align to TRBD2. The V and J ends lost 2 bases and 4 bases, in that order; junction bases with no gene match: 6. This CDR3 is 16 amino acids long. Germline assignment: CDR1 LGHNA and CDR2 YNFKEQ. CDR3 nucleotides: TGTGCCAGCAGCCAATTACTAGCGGGGGGCGGTTACGAGCAGTACTTC. It translates to CASSQLLAGGGYEQYF.

The rearrangement joins TRBV11-2 to TRBJ2-1, with TRBD1 matching 9 bases. This CDR3 comprises 16 residues. Germline CDR1 is SGHAT and CDR2 is FQNNGV. J gave up 5 bases and V 5 bases, and 10 bases lay outside the gene matches. CDR3 DNA sequence: TGTGCCAGCAGCCCAGCTACAGGGGGCGCAGACAATGAGCAGTTCTTC. It is translated as CASSPATGGADNEQFF.

The chain recombines TRBV19 with TRBJ1-1; TRBD1 agrees at 9 bases. From germline, CDR1 is LNHDA and CDR2 SQIVND (reference sequence). The ends lost 1 base at V and 4 bases at J; junction bases unmatched: 7. The CDR3 extends over 16 amino acids. The CDR3, as DNA: TGTGCCAGTAGTATAGTAGGCCGGACAGGGGTCACTGAAGCTTTCTTT. Translated: CASSIVGRTGVTEAFF.

Notes on this clone: The same CDR3 arises from other DNA sequences in this sample as well. V gene TRBV28 combines with J gene TRBJ1-4, with 8 positions matching TRBD1. Trimming removed 8 bases from V and 0 bases from J; junction bases left unmatched: 2. Germline V gene data show CDR1 as MDHEN and CDR2 as SYDVKM. The CDR3 sequence is 14 residues long. The CDR3 nucleotides are TGTGCCAGCTTACAGGGGGCAACTAATGAAAAACTGTTTTTT. It is translated as CASLQGATNEKLFF. The full variable domain, completed using reference TRBV28 and TRBJ1-4, is DVKVTQSSRYLVKRTGEKVFLECVQDMDHENMFWYRQDPGLGLRLIYFSYDVKMKEKGDIPEGYSVSREKKERFSLILESASTNQTSMYLCASLQGATNEKLFFGSGTQLSVL.

CDR3 in DNA: TGTGCCATCCGTGCGGGGGCGGGGGGGGCCTACGAGCAGTACTTC. This codes for CAIRAGAGGAYEQYF. The J gene is TRBJ2-7, the V gene TRBV10-3; the match to TRBD2 covers 9 bases. The V gene's germline CDR1 is ENHRY and CDR2 SYGVKD. CDR3 length: 15 amino acids. V shed 8 bases, J shed 2 bases, and the junction held 10 bases outside the gene matches.

The chain combines TRBV10-3 with TRBJ1-2; D not resolved. CDR3 size: 14 residues. V lost 0 bases to trimming and J lost 8 bases, with 13 bases between them. Per the germline V gene, CDR1 is ENHRY and CDR2 is SYGVKD. For the CDR3, the DNA is TGTGCCATCAGTGAGTCGGGGAGTCTAGGGGGCTACACCTTC. Protein product: CAISESGSLGGYTF.